Shown below are 15 T cell receptor beta chains from a single sample sequenced in a study of Tregs in tolerant kidney transplant recipients. Sequencing was performed with immunoSEQ multiplex PCR; in TCRdb, only in-frame clones are kept and a portion is missing. The data hold approximately 75,000 clones, with under 95% observed a single time. This specimen was Tregs from blood, taken before the transplant. These receptor sequences come from a human donor who received a combined kidney and bone marrow transplant.

This sequence joins TRBV6-5 and TRBJ1-4; tentative D call: TRBD1 (6 bases). Deletions cut 6 bases from V and 12 bases from J, with 14 bases between. This CDR3 region has 12 residues. Germline V gene sequence: CDR1 MNHEY, CDR2 SVGAGI. CDR3 in amino acids: CASRDSNTELFF. As DNA, the CDR3 is TGTGCCAGCAGGGACAGCAATACGGAACTGTTTTTT.

The gene calls are TRBV18 and TRBJ2-7, with 10 bases aligning to TRBD1. Looked up from germline, CDR1 is KGHSH and CDR2 is LQKENI. The length of the CDR3 is 16 residues. The J segment lost 5 bases and the V segment lost 3 bases, leaving 10 bases of the junction unmatched. CDR3 amino acids: CASSPQAPGTGDEQYF. The CDR3 DNA is TGTGCCAGCTCACCTCAGGCCCCAGGGACAGGGGACGAGCAGTACTTC. The whole variable domain, remainder taken from reference TRBV18 and TRBJ2-7, is NAGVMQNPRHLVRRRGQEARLRCSPMKGHSHVYWYRQLPEEGLKFMVYLQKENIIDESGMPKERFSAEFPKEGPSILRIQQVVRGDSAAYFCASSPQAPGTGDEQYFGPGTRLTVT.

V is TRBV29-1 and J is TRBJ1-1, with D perhaps TRBD1 (5 bases). This CDR3 region has 10 residues. CDR1 and CDR2 (germline): SQVTM, ANQGSEA. V lost 4 bases to trimming and J lost 11 bases, with 11 bases between them. CDR3: CSVVGTVAFF. CDR3 in DNA: TGCAGCGTTGTAGGGACGGTGGCTTTCTTT.

This chain uses TRBV7-2 with TRBJ2-1, with 10 bases identical to TRBD2. The CDR3 totals 15 residues. The V and J ends lost 5 bases and 2 bases, in that order; junction bases with no gene match: 3. Germline V lookup: CDR1 SGHTA, CDR2 FQGNSA. The CDR3 here is CASSLGLAAYNEQFF. The CDR3 nucleotides read TGTGCCAGCAGCCTCGGACTAGCGGCCTACAATGAGCAGTTCTTC.

This clone was counted between two and nine times. V gene TRBV18 combines with J gene TRBJ2-7; D is unresolved. The germline V and J ends were trimmed by 2 bases and 0 bases, with 5 bases remaining between them. The CDR3 extends over 13 amino acids. Germline loops: CDR1 KGHSH, CDR2 LQKENI. The chain's CDR3 is CASSPGNSYEQYF. The CDR3 bases are TGTGCCAGCTCACCAGGCAACTCCTACGAGCAGTACTTC.

This sequence joins TRBV7-2 and TRBJ2-3, with 9 positions matching TRBD2. Germline CDR1 and CDR2: SGHTA and FQGNSA. The CDR3 has 16 amino acids. V trimming: 1 base; J trimming: 1 base; junction bases outside the gene matches: 3. CDR3 region: CASSLDSGSGTDTQYF. The CDR3 nucleotides read TGTGCCAGCAGCTTAGATAGCGGGAGCGGCACAGATACGCAGTATTTT.

The chain carries TRBV5-1 and TRBJ2-5; D tentatively fits TRBD1 or TRBD2 (5 bases each). The CDR3 is 14 amino acids. CDR1 is SGHRS, CDR2 YFSETQ, per germline. Trimming stripped 4 bases from V and 2 bases from J, with 12 bases between. CDR3 loop: CASSRDGIQETQYF. Written as DNA, the CDR3 is TGCGCCAGCAGCCGGGACGGGATACAAGAGACCCAGTACTTC.

This sequence joins TRBV4-3 and TRBJ1-1; possibly TRBD1 for D (5 bases). The V gene lost 4 bases and the J gene lost 6 bases, with 15 bases spanning the gap. The length of the CDR3 is 14 residues. CDR1 is LGHNA and CDR2 is YSLEER in the germline V gene. CDR3 DNA: TGCGCCAGCAGCCGAGGGCCAGGGTTCGCTGAAGCTTTCTTT. Its translation is CASSRGPGFAEAFF.

The chain carries TRBV19 and TRBJ1-6, with a weak D call TRBD1 (6 bases). V was trimmed by 5 bases and J by 5 bases, leaving 13 bases between them. The CDR3 runs 15 residues. The germline V gene encodes CDR1 LNHDA and CDR2 SQIVND (reference sequence). CDR3 sequence reads: CASSVEDSNNSPLHF. CDR3 DNA sequence: TGTGCCAGTAGTGTCGAGGACAGCAATAATTCACCCCTCCACTTT.

The gene calls are TRBV29-1 and TRBJ1-4, with D unresolved. The germline V and J ends were trimmed by 0 bases and 7 bases, with 3 bases remaining between them. Germline CDR1 SQVTM, CDR2 ANQGSEA. The CDR3 length is 11 residues. This CDR3 reads CSVEEGEKLFF. CDR3 nucleotide sequence: TGCAGCGTTGAAGAGGGTGAAAAACTGTTTTTT.

This chain connects TRBV9 to TRBJ2-3; unclear D gene. The CDR3 is 16 amino acids. Trimming cost V 0 bases and J 8 bases, with 19 bases left between them. Germline CDR1 reads SGDLS; CDR2 reads YYNGEE. The CDR3 reads CASSVGTLGLVGTQYF. Written as DNA, the CDR3 is TGTGCCAGCAGCGTAGGTACCCTCGGTTTGGTTGGTACGCAGTATTTT.

The chain couples TRBV6-4 to TRBJ2-7; the match to TRBD2 covers 8 bases. Germline CDR1 MRHNA, CDR2 SNTAGT. J gave up 3 bases and V 0 bases, and 7 bases lay outside the gene matches. The CDR3 has 16 residues. CDR3 coding DNA: TGTGCCAGCAGTGACTCTAGATGTGCGGGAGGCTACGAGCAGTACTTC. It yields the protein CASSDSRCAGGYEQYF.

This clone was counted only a few times. The chain carries TRBV7-7 and TRBJ2-1, with 16 nucleotides matching TRBD2. This CDR3 contains 17 residues. V shed 5 bases, J shed 6 bases, and the junction held 7 bases outside the gene matches. CDR1 and CDR2 from the germline V gene are SSHAT and FNYEAQ (reference sequence). The CDR3 DNA reads as TGTGCCAGCAGCCAGGGACTAGCGGGAGGGATACGCAATGAGCAGTTCTTC. Encoded protein: CASSQGLAGGIRNEQFF.

V usage is TRBV2 and J usage is TRBJ1-5, with D hard to call. V was trimmed by 7 bases and J by 1 base, leaving 11 bases between them. Germline V CDR1 and CDR2: SNHLY, FYNNEI. This CDR3 is 14 amino acids long. CDR3 bases: TGTGCCAGCACCCTGGGTTGGAGCAATCAGCCCCAGCATTTT. It codes for CASTLGWSNQPQHF.

The rearrangement links TRBV15 to TRBJ1-5; 7 nucleotides align to TRBD1. Germline CDR1 reads LNHNV; CDR2 reads YYDKDF (reference sequence). The CDR3 is 15 residues long. V shed 0 bases and J 6 bases; nucleotides not matched to a gene: 5. The CDR3 sequence: CATSRDTGVGQPQHF. The CDR3, as DNA: TGTGCCACCAGCAGAGATACAGGGGTTGGTCAGCCCCAGCATTTT.